This T cell receptor beta chain was recovered during a study of CD8 T cells in Susac syndrome. Unmatched junction bases numbered 4, after V lost 2 bases and J lost 3 bases. The CDR3 covers 15 residues. Germline V CDR1 and CDR2: SGHTA, FQGTGA. Random hexamers were used to reverse transcribe the RNA input (roughly 0.5 to 1 ug). MiXCR was run by TCRdb on the immunoSEQ multiplex PCR reads, yielding one entry per CDR3 protein. The data hold about 250,000 distinct CDR3 sequences, with 80% to 95% observed a single time. The sample consisted of CD4+ T cells from PBMCs. This chain joins TRBV7-3 and TRBJ2-7; 10 nucleotides align to TRBD1. This sequence originates from a human donor with multiple sclerosis. DNA of the CDR3: TGTGCCAGCAGCTTAGACAGGGGGCTTCACTACGAGCAGTACTTC. As protein: CASSLDRGLHYEQYF.